This T cell receptor beta chain emerged from a study of human T cells and chemical hapten exposure. On the study more broadly: Mainly, slight library volume differences in the pool made TCR yields vary.

Concerning this clonotype itself: Its antigen is currently unknown.

One entry per CDR3 protein, called by TCRdb with MiXCR from the RACE reads. The table lists about 84,000 distinct CDR3 sequences, about 9.4% of them singletons. Time point: patch test 2, 6 weeks after DPC sensitization. Sample treatment: therapeutic diphenylcyclopropenone sensitization with weekly scalp DPC. Blood, whole and unfractionated, served as the source for total RNA extraction. Study-level findings and limits: There was alopecia in the donors, so their immune response may differ from that of healthy people.

The V and J ends lost 5 bases and 0 bases, in that order; junction bases with no gene match: 7. The CDR3 has 16 amino acids. Sequenced material: whole blood, taken in connection with sensitization to the hapten diphenylcyclopropenone (DPC). The gene calls are TRBV12-3 or TRBV12-4 and TRBJ1-3; 7 nucleotides line up with TRBD1. The sequence was collected from a woman aged 45 to 65 with alopecia areata. Some clones in this sample may be carry-over from other donors' samples. This CDR3 reads CASSPKTGSSGNTIYF. CDR3 bases: TGTGCCAGCAGTCCTAAGACAGGGAGCTCTGGAAACACCATATATTTT.